A selection of T cell receptor beta chains follows, all from one sample in a study of shared clonotypes between healthy human individuals. The method was immunoSEQ multiplex PCR; TCRdb's version includes in-frame clones alone and lacks a portion of them. The repertoire holds some 630,000 clones, 72% seen once, with approximately 1.8% in the top ten. Sequencing was carried out using memory CD4+ T cells sorted from blood. These receptor sequences come from a woman younger than 45 in good health. Each CDR3 is given with its conserved first and last residue. A D gene is named only where the DNA matches it firmly. Expanded clones are given a class, and other clones once, few, many or no size at all.

V gene	CDR3 length	J gene	clone size	D gene	CDR3 protein	CDR3 DNA
TRBV28	14	TRBJ1-1	-	TRBD1	CASSYLQGGTEAFF	TGTGCCAGCAGTTACCTCCAGGGGGGCACTGAAGCTTTCTTT
TRBV15	16	TRBJ2-3	-	TRBD2	CATSRFRGLVTDTQYF	TGTGCCACCAGCAGGTTTCGGGGACTAGTCACCGATACGCAGTATTTT
TRBV7-9	16	TRBJ2-4	-	-	CASSLRTLGSGNIQYF	TGTGCCAGCAGCCTACGGACCCTGGGCTCTGGGAACATTCAGTACTTC
TRBV7-8	14	TRBJ2-5	-	TRBD2	CASLAGGPWETQYF	TGTGCCAGCCTAGCGGGAGGGCCTTGGGAGACCCAGTACTTC
TRBV27	16	TRBJ2-2	few	TRBD1	CASSKRTGGFTGELFF	TGTGCCAGCAGTAAGAGGACAGGGGGCTTCACCGGGGAGCTGTTTTTT
TRBV5-1	15	TRBJ2-5	-	-	CASSFNAPPGETQYF	TGCGCCAGCAGCTTCAATGCCCCCCCGGGGGAGACCCAGTACTTC
TRBV5-5	17	TRBJ2-2	-	-	CASSFIKGLGGAGELFF	TGTGCCAGCAGCTTTATTAAAGGGCTAGGTGGAGCCGGGGAGCTGTTTTTT
TRBV27	14	TRBJ2-2	-	-	CASSLYGAVGELFF	TGTGCCAGCAGTTTATATGGGGCCGTGGGGGAGCTGTTTTTT
TRBV28	14	TRBJ2-7	-	-	CASSLGQFSYEQYF	TGTGCCAGCAGTTTAGGACAGTTCTCCTACGAGCAGTACTTC
TRBV5-1	14	TRBJ2-1	once	-	CASSFQGTYNEQFF	TGCGCCAGCAGCTTCCAGGGAACCTACAATGAGCAGTTCTTC
TRBV5-1	15	TRBJ1-5	-	-	CASSLGPGSNQPQHF	TGCGCCAGCAGCTTGGGACCGGGAAGCAATCAGCCCCAGCATTTT
TRBV29-1	14	TRBJ2-7	-	-	CSVVAGPYPYEQYF	TGCAGCGTTGTGGCGGGACCGTACCCCTACGAGCAGTACTTC
TRBV30	16	TRBJ2-2	many	-	CAWRSGLTTVTGELFF	TGTGCCTGGAGAAGTGGGCTTACGACTGTAACCGGGGAGCTGTTTTTT
TRBV6-6	15	TRBJ1-4	-	TRBD1	CASRAKTGRNEKLFF	TGTGCCAGCAGGGCTAAGACAGGGAGGAATGAAAAACTGTTTTTT
TRBV15	13	TRBJ1-5	few	-	CATAVQGGQPQHF	TGTGCCACCGCAGTCCAGGGTGGTCAGCCCCAGCATTTT
TRBV19	11	TRBJ1-2	few	-	CASSDGYGYTF	TGTGCCAGTAGTGACGGATATGGCTACACCTTC
TRBV18	16	TRBJ2-1	-	TRBD2	CASSPGLASSYNEQFF	TGTGCCAGCTCACCCGGACTAGCGAGCTCCTACAATGAGCAGTTCTTC
TRBV6-5	13	TRBJ2-7	-	-	CASSYSMGDEQYF	TGTGCCAGCAGTTACTCGATGGGGGACGAGCAGTACTTC
TRBV5-1	15	TRBJ2-1	-	-	CASRIQTEGGQEQFF	TGCGCCAGCAGAATTCAGACAGAGGGTGGACAAGAGCAGTTCTTC
TRBV6-5	13	TRBJ1-2	-	-	CASSTGYLKGYTF	TGTGCCAGCAGTACCGGATACCTGAAGGGCTACACCTTC
TRBV28	13	TRBJ1-1	-	-	CATRSAAAFEAFF	TGTGCCACCCGCTCGGCAGCAGCCTTTGAAGCTTTCTTT
TRBV30	12	TRBJ2-5	-	-	CAWRYGGTTYYF	TGTGCCTGGAGGTACGGCGGGACCACGTATTACTTC
TRBV18	13	TRBJ2-7	once	-	CASSSDRPYEQYF	TGTGCCAGCTCATCGGACAGACCCTACGAGCAGTACTTC
TRBV2	13	TRBJ1-2	-	-	CASSVGWNYGYTF	TGTGCCAGCAGTGTTGGCTGGAACTATGGCTACACCTTC
TRBV12-2	16	TRBJ2-1	few	-	CASRLCLTSPDNEQFF	TGTGCAAGTCGCTTATGCCTCACTAGCCCGGACAATGAGCAGTTCTTC
TRBV7-9	14	TRBJ1-4	once	-	CASSLGAGEEKLFF	TGTGCCAGCAGCTTAGGAGCCGGGGAGGAAAAACTGTTTTTT
TRBV5-1	16	TRBJ2-7	-	TRBD2	CASSFGTSGSSYEQYF	TGCGCCAGCAGTTTCGGGACTAGCGGGAGCTCCTACGAGCAGTACTTC
TRBV4-2	16	TRBJ2-3	-	TRBD1	CASSQGQGENTDTQYF	TGTGCCAGCAGCCAAGGACAGGGGGAGAACACAGATACGCAGTATTTT
TRBV5-5	15	TRBJ2-7	-	TRBD2	CASSSESLAGGEQYF	TGTGCCAGCAGCTCCGAATCACTAGCGGGAGGCGAGCAGTACTTC
TRBV7-8	11	TRBJ1-2	-	TRBD1	CASSTGGGYTF	TGTGCCAGCAGCACAGGGGGAGGCTACACCTTC
TRBV28	13	TRBJ2-2	-	-	CASSRSVTGELFF	TGTGCCAGCAGTCGAAGCGTCACCGGGGAGCTGTTTTTT
TRBV6-6	13	TRBJ1-4	-	-	CASSYEGFEKLFF	TGTGCCAGCAGTTACGAAGGATTCGAAAAACTGTTTTTT
TRBV27	17	TRBJ2-3	-	TRBD2	CASRETGTSKRTDTQYF	TGTGCCAGCAGAGAAACCGGGACTAGCAAACGCACAGATACGCAGTATTTT
TRBV9	16	TRBJ2-3	-	TRBD2	CASSVDYGRGTDTQYF	TGTGCCAGCAGCGTAGATTACGGGAGGGGCACAGATACGCAGTATTTT
TRBV7-8	14	TRBJ2-2	-	-	CASSLVFAGGELFF	TGTGCCAGCAGCTTAGTTTTCGCCGGCGGGGAGCTGTTTTTT
TRBV28	13	TRBJ1-5	-	-	CASSSQPAQPQHF	TGTGCCAGCAGTTCCCAACCAGCCCAGCCCCAGCATTTT
TRBV2	13	TRBJ2-5	-	-	CASSGRNQETQYF	TGTGCCAGCAGTGGAAGGAACCAAGAGACCCAGTACTTC
TRBV21-1	18	TRBJ2-7	-	-	CASSKEGTVAGKEYEQYF	TGTGCCAGCAGCAAAGAGGGGACAGTAGCGGGCAAGGAGTACGAGCAGTACTTC
TRBV28	12	TRBJ2-3	-	-	CASSKRADTQYF	TGTGCCAGCAGCAAGCGGGCAGATACGCAGTATTTT
TRBV11-2	15	TRBJ2-2	-	TRBD2	CASSFLTSGAGELFF	TGTGCCAGCAGCTTCCTGACTAGCGGCGCCGGGGAGCTGTTTTTT
TRBV29-1	11	TRBJ1-4	few	TRBD1	CSVDSGGKLFF	TGCAGCGTTGATTCAGGGGGCAAACTGTTTTTT
TRBV28	16	TRBJ1-5	-	TRBD1	CASSSPGQGFNQPQHF	TGTGCCAGCAGCTCCCCCGGACAGGGGTTCAATCAGCCCCAGCATTTT
TRBV7-9	15	TRBJ2-1	-	-	CASSHDGSYYNEQFF	TGTGCCAGCAGCCACGACGGGAGCTACTACAATGAGCAGTTCTTC
TRBV7-6	13	TRBJ2-7	-	-	CASSLADSYEQYF	TGTGCCAGCAGCTTGGCCGACTCCTACGAGCAGTACTTC
TRBV5-6	18	TRBJ2-7	-	-	CASSLDLHRVIRSYEQYF	TGTGCCAGCAGCTTGGATCTTCATCGGGTAATCCGATCCTACGAGCAGTACTTC
TRBV18	15	TRBJ1-1	few	TRBD1	CASSPRGQMNTEAFF	TGTGCCAGCTCACCTAGGGGACAGATGAACACTGAAGCTTTCTTT
TRBV28	16	TRBJ2-2	-	TRBD2	CASSLAGAPNTGELFF	TGTGCCAGCAGTCTAGCGGGAGCTCCGAACACCGGGGAGCTGTTTTTT
TRBV2	14	TRBJ2-1	-	TRBD2	CASSELAEYNEQFF	TGTGCCAGCAGTGAACTAGCGGAATACAATGAGCAGTTCTTC